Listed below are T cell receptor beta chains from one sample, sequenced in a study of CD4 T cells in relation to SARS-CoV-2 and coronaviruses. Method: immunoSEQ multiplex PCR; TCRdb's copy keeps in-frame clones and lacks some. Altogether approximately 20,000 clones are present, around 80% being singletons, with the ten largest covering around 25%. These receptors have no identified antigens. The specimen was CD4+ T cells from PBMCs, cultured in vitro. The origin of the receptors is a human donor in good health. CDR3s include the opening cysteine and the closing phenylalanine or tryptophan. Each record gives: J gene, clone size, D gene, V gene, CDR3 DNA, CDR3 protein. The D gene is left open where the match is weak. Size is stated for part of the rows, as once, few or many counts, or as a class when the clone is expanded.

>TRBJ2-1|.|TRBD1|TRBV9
TGTGCCAGCAGCTCGCAGGACAGGGACTACAATGAGCAGTTCTTC
CASSSQDRDYNEQFF
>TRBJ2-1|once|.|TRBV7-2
TGTGCCAGCAGCTTACTGGGACACCTCTACAATGAGCAGTTCTTC
CASSLLGHLYNEQFF
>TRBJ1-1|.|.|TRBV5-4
TGTGCCAGCAGCTTGGGGAGCCAGGCCCCGAACACTGAAGCTTTCTTT
CASSLGSQAPNTEAFF
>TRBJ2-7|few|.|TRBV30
TGTGCCTGGAGGGTAGCTTACGAGCAGTACTTC
CAWRVAYEQYF
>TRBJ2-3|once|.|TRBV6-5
TGTGCCACCACGGGGAGCTACACAGATACGCAGTATTTT
CATTGSYTDTQYF
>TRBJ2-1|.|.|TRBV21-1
TGTGCCAGCTACAATAAGGGGGCCTGGAGGAATGAGCAGTTCTTC
CASYNKGAWRNEQFF
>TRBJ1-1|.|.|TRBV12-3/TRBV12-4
TGTGCCAGCAGTAAATCAGAGGGGTGGGTGGCTTTCTTT
CASSKSEGWVAFF
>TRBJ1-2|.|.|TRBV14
TGTGCCAGCAGTCCCGGGGGTTATGGCTACACCTTC
CASSPGGYGYTF
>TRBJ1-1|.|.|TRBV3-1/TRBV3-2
TGTGCCAGCAGCCAAGATCCCCTATTGGTTGAAGCTTTCTTT
CASSQDPLLVEAFF
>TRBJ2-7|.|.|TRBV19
TGTGCCAGTAGTAGTCACCTGGAACCCTACGAGCAGTACTTC
CASSSHLEPYEQYF
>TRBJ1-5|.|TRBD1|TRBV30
TGTGCCTGGAGTGTGACCCCATTCACAGGGGTGCCCCAGCATTTT
CAWSVTPFTGVPQHF
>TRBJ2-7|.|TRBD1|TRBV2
TGTGCCATCGTGGGGGGAGACAGGGGGAATTACGAGCAGTACTTC
CAIVGGDRGNYEQYF